Shown below are 12 T cell receptor beta chains from a single sample sequenced in a study of blood T cell repertoires in COVID-19. Here immunoSEQ multiplex PCR was the method, and the copy in TCRdb shows in-frame clones only, minus some. The profile shows a few hundred thousand clones, roughly 88% of them singletons. Sequences were obtained from peripheral blood. These receptors all come from a woman under 40 with acute or convalescent COVID-19.

This clone was picked up one time. The V and J genes are TRBV6-5 and TRBJ2-1; 10 positions agree with TRBD2. V gave up 5 bases and J gave up 6 bases; unmatched junction bases: 7. The CDR3 runs 15 residues. The germline V gene encodes CDR1 MNHEY and CDR2 SVGAGI. The DNA for the CDR3 is TGTGCCAGCAGTCACACTAGCGGGGTTCTCAATGAGCAGTTCTTC. This translates into CASSHTSGVLNEQFF.

The chain carries TRBV7-6 and TRBJ1-1; the D gene is possibly TRBD1 (5 bases). The ends were cut back, 2 bases at V and 4 bases at J, with 17 bases in the middle. The CDR3 totals 16 residues. Germline V gene lookup returns CDR1 SGHVS and CDR2 FNYEAQ. The CDR3 nucleotides read TGTGCCAGCAGCTTAATGCAGGGTGTCGGCAGCACTGAAGCTTTCTTT. Translating gives CASSLMQGVGSTEAFF.

V usage is TRBV21-1 and J usage is TRBJ2-7; the table's D call, TRBD1, was not checked against the DNA. TRBV21-1 is a pseudogene. The CDR3 is 16 residues long. The CDR3 reads CASSKQAQDISYEQYF. The CDR3 nucleotides are TGTGCCAGCAGCAAACAAGCTCAGGACATATCCTACGAGCAGTACTTC.

The rearrangement joins TRBV6-6 to TRBJ1-2, with a possible D match to TRBD1 (5 bases). V was shortened by 6 bases and J by 4 bases, with 12 bases between the two germline ends. The CDR3 covers 13 residues. Germline assignment: CDR1 MNHNY and CDR2 SVGAGI (reference sequence). The CDR3 DNA reads TGTGCCAGCAGCCACGACAGCCGCTATGGCTACACCTTC. Residues: CASSHDSRYGYTF.

The chain couples TRBV5-1 to TRBJ2-1; 13 bases agree with TRBD2. Germline V gene lookup returns CDR1 SGHRS and CDR2 YFSETQ. This CDR3 has 15 residues. The V and J ends lost 6 bases and 9 bases, in that order; junction bases with no gene match: 9. The CDR3 here is CASTPLAGGPGEQFF. CDR3 bases: TGCGCCAGCACCCCACTAGCGGGAGGGCCAGGTGAGCAGTTCTTC.

The V gene is TRBV6-5, the J gene TRBJ2-1, with 9 bases identical to TRBD2. The trim removed 7 bases at V and 15 bases at J, leaving 10 bases unmatched. CDR1 MNHEY and CDR2 SVGAGI come from the germline V gene. The CDR3 has 12 amino acids. The CDR3 reads CASTRTGTSLFF. As DNA, the CDR3 is TGTGCCAGCACTCGAACCGGGACTAGCCTGTTCTTC.

This clone was picked up a small number of times. This sequence joins TRBV7-9 and TRBJ1-1; 8 bases are a match to TRBD1. Germline loops: CDR1 SEHNR, CDR2 FQNEAQ (reference sequence). The length of the CDR3 is 16 residues. The V gene end was trimmed by 4 bases and the J gene end by 4 bases; junction bases not matched to a gene: 11. The CDR3 protein is CASSSTPSTGGTEAFF. The CDR3 bases are TGTGCCAGCAGCTCCACCCCCTCTACAGGGGGCACTGAAGCTTTCTTT.

The CDR3 bases are TGTGCCAGCAGCCAAGGACTAGCGGGTCTCAGCTCCTACAATGAGCAGTTCTTC. Its protein product is CASSQGLAGLSSYNEQFF. The genes are TRBV14 and TRBJ2-1, with 10 nucleotides matching TRBD2. There are 18 residues in the CDR3. V dropped 1 base and J dropped 0; count of bases not matched to a gene: 6. Germline CDR1 reads SGHDN; CDR2 reads FVKESK.

The CDR3: CAWTDHGTSGSFANEQFF. DNA of the CDR3: TGTGCCTGGACCGACCACGGGACTAGCGGGAGCTTTGCCAATGAGCAGTTCTTC. The gene calls are TRBV30 and TRBJ2-1; TRBD2 agrees at 14 bases. CDR1 GTSNPN and CDR2 SVGIG come from the germline V gene (reference sequence). The junction had 14 bases not matched to a gene; V was cut back by 4 bases and J by 6 bases. The CDR3 has 18 residues. Drawing the rest from reference TRBV30 and TRBJ2-1, the complete variable domain is SQTIHQWPATLVQPVGSPLSLECTVEGTSNPNLYWYRQAAGRGLQLLFYSVGIGQISSEVPQNLSASRPQDRQFILSSKKLLLSDSGFYLCAWTDHGTSGSFANEQFFGPGTRLTVL.

V gene TRBV19 combines with J gene TRBJ2-7; 9 nucleotides agree with TRBD2. This CDR3 region has 15 residues. V lost 3 bases to trimming and J lost 5 bases; unmatched junction nucleotides: 8. CDR1 is LNHDA, CDR2 SQIVND, per germline (reference sequence). The chain's CDR3 is CASSMRGGGGHEQYF. Written as DNA, the CDR3 is TGTGCCAGTAGTATGCGGGGCGGGGGGGGCCACGAGCAGTACTTC.

In its sample, this clone was seen a few times. V usage is TRBV5-1 and J usage is TRBJ1-4, with 7 bases fitting TRBD1. Per germline, CDR1 SGHRS and CDR2 YFSETQ. V was pared by 0 bases and J by 8 bases, with 4 bases of the junction left unmatched. The CDR3 runs to 14 residues. This chain's CDR3 is CASSLEQGREKLFF. In DNA, the CDR3 is TGCGCCAGCAGCTTGGAACAGGGGAGGGAAAAACTGTTTTTT.

This sequence joins TRBV5-6 and TRBJ1-6, with 8 positions matching TRBD1. The CDR3 is 13 amino acids. CDR1 is SGHDT and CDR2 is YYEEEE in the germline V gene. J was trimmed by 9 bases and V by 4 bases; bases with no gene match: 3. The CDR3 region has the DNA TGTGCCAGCAGCCCGGACAGGGCTTCACCCCTCCACTTT. Translation gives CASSPDRASPLHF.